The 24 T cell receptor beta chains below all came from one sample that was sequenced in a study of T cells in Graves' hyperthyroidism and ophthalmopathy. Using RNA transcripts as the source, TCR beta CDR3 regions were amplified. Primed by the HTBI set, a first-round RT-PCR was run on the TCR CDR3. TCRdb reanalysed the multiplex PCR reads using MiXCR and keeps one entry per CDR3 protein. The table has around 520,000 distinct CDR3 sequences, around 22% seen once. Material for sequencing was blood. These receptors were obtained from a woman aged 25-40 years with Graves' ophthalmopathy.

This clonotype was seen a few times. The rearrangement uses TRBV29-1 and TRBJ1-1; D is unclear. This CDR3 comprises 12 residues. V lost 5 bases and J lost 0, with 7 bases in between. Germline V lookup: CDR1 SQVTM, CDR2 ANQGSEA. The CDR3 spells CSVRGLNTEAFF. CDR3 nucleotide sequence: TGCAGCGTTCGGGGTTTGAACACTGAAGCTTTCTTT.

The chain recombines TRBV2 with TRBJ2-5; possible D gene TRBD1, 5 bases. Trimming removed 6 bases from V and 4 bases from J, with 15 bases in between. Germline CDR1 SNHLY, CDR2 FYNNEI. There are 14 residues in the CDR3. Here the CDR3 DNA reads TGTGCCAGCAGACTCACAAGACAGTTAGAGACCCAGTACTTC. This gives the protein CASRLTRQLETQYF.

At least ten counts were recorded for this clonotype. The chain combines TRBV6-1 with TRBJ2-7; weak D call: TRBD1 (8 bases). Trimming pared 2 bases from V and 9 bases from J, leaving 17 bases between. Germline V gene lookup returns CDR1 MNHNS and CDR2 SASEGT. The CDR3 is 14 residues long. The CDR3, as DNA: TGTGCCAGCAGTGAACCAGGACAGGGAGGGGGGCAGTACTTC. Residues: CASSEPGQGGGQYF.

This clonotype showed up many times. The CDR3 DNA reads as TGTGCCAGCAGCTACACAGGGACGGGCACTGAAGCTTTCTTT. Encoded protein: CASSYTGTGTEAFF. The chain links TRBV12-3 or TRBV12-4 to TRBJ1-1; perhaps TRBD1 as D (6 bases). The CDR3 runs to 14 residues. The V end was cut by 6 bases, the J end by 4 bases, with 15 bases between.

This chain joins TRBV12-3 or TRBV12-4 and TRBJ1-2; 9 bases are shared with TRBD1. The CDR3 covers 13 residues. After removal of 6 bases from V and 5 bases from J, the junction contained 4 bases not matched to a gene. The CDR3 here is CASSHRGRYGYTF. The CDR3 DNA reads as TGTGCCAGCAGCCACAGGGGGCGTTATGGCTACACCTTC.

The chain has TRBV7-2 and TRBJ1-1; TRBD1 might be the D (5 bases). Trimming cost V 7 bases and J 5 bases, with 14 bases left between them. Germline CDR1 is SGHTA and CDR2 is FQGNSA. The CDR3 has 13 amino acids. This chain's CDR3 is CASTLAGGTEAFF. The CDR3 DNA follows: TGTGCCAGCACTCTGGCGGGGGGAACTGAAGCTTTCTTT.

This clonotype was counted many times. The chain has TRBV28 and TRBJ2-2; perhaps D is TRBD1 or TRBD2 (5 bases each). In germline, CDR1 is MDHEN, CDR2 SYDVKM. Trimming took off 5 bases at V and 5 bases at J, with 21 bases between the two ends. The CDR3 is 17 amino acids. CDR3: CASSIPTVWEPTGELFF. The CDR3 region has the DNA TGTGCCAGCAGTATTCCGACAGTTTGGGAGCCGACCGGGGAGCTGTTTTTT.

To note about this clonotype: This sequence may be a read error, since a much larger clone differs from it by one base. The conserved final phenylalanine or tryptophan is absent from the CDR3, which likely points to a read error. The V gene is TRBV10-2, the J gene TRBJ1-5; D is unresolved. In germline, CDR1 is WSHSY, CDR2 SAAADI. V lost 7 bases to trimming and J lost 5 bases, with 12 bases between them. The CDR3 has 13 residues. In nucleotides, the CDR3 is TGCGCCAGCACCTTTTCTGACGATCAGCCCCAGCATTTG. It encodes CASTFSDDQPQHL.

This clonotype was observed a few times. This chain links TRBV5-1 with TRBJ2-7; perhaps TRBD1 as D (5 bases). Trimming took 1 base from V and 5 from J, leaving 22 bases between them. CDR1 is SGHRS, CDR2 YFSETQ, per germline. The CDR3 has 17 amino acids. The CDR3 is CASSLTFTVGQGHEQYF. As DNA, the CDR3 is TGCGCCAGCAGCTTGACGTTTACGGTTGGGCAGGGCCACGAGCAGTACTTC.

The J gene is TRBJ1-1, the V gene TRBV5-1; D might be TRBD1 (5 bases). Trimming removed 0 bases from V and 5 bases from J, with 14 bases in between. The CDR3 spans 15 residues. Germline values: CDR1 SGHRS, CDR2 YFSETQ. CDR3 sequence (DNA): TGCGCCAGCAGCTTGGTTCAGGGAGCGGGGACTGAAGCTTTCTTT. Encoded protein: CASSLVQGAGTEAFF. Variable domain in full (rest from reference TRBV5-1 and TRBJ1-1): KAGVTQTPRYLIKTRGQQVTLSCSPISGHRSVSWYQQTPGQGLQFLFEYFSETQRNKGNFPGRFSGRQFSNSRSEMNVSTLELGDSALYLCASSLVQGAGTEAFFGQGTRLTVV.

Many counts were recorded for this clonotype. The rearrangement joins TRBV18 to TRBJ2-7, with a tentative D call TRBD2 (5 bases). V lost 3 bases and J lost 5, with 8 bases in between. Germline V gives CDR1 KGHSH, CDR2 LQKENI. This CDR3 region has 12 residues. The CDR3 region is CASSPREHEQYF. The CDR3 nucleotides read TGTGCCAGCTCACCGAGGGAGCACGAGCAGTACTTC.

This clonotype was detected many times. The chain joins TRBV20-1 to TRBJ2-5; D is uncertain. This CDR3 comprises 14 residues. Germline V CDR1 and CDR2: DFQATT, SNEGSKA (reference sequence). The V gene lost 3 bases and the J gene lost 0 bases, with 11 bases spanning the gap. The CDR3 DNA reads as TGCAGTGCTAGTTTGAGCTATAACCAAGAGACCCAGTACTTC. As protein: CSASLSYNQETQYF.

This clonotype showed up many times. DNA of the CDR3: TGTGCCAGCAGTTACTCGTCGGTGAATCAGCCCCAGCATTTT. Translation: CASSYSSVNQPQHF. This chain uses TRBV6-5 with TRBJ1-5; the D is unclear. The germline V and J ends were trimmed by 0 bases and 4 bases, with 7 bases remaining between them. The germline gives CDR1 MNHEY, CDR2 SVGAGI. The CDR3 consists of 14 residues.

This clonotype showed up many times. The rearrangement joins TRBV5-1 to TRBJ1-1, with a possible D match to TRBD1 (5 bases). V gave up 3 bases and J gave up 5 bases, with 14 bases separating them. The CDR3 is 14 amino acids. Germline-derived CDR1 and CDR2 are SGHRS and YFSETQ. The CDR3 loop reads CASSSQGSGTEAFF. Here the CDR3 DNA reads TGCGCCAGCAGCTCCCAGGGCTCTGGGACTGAAGCTTTCTTT.

This clonotype was seen ten or more times. V and J are TRBV12-3 or TRBV12-4 and TRBJ2-5, with a weak D call TRBD2 (5 bases). With 5 bases removed from V and 1 base from J, the gap between germline ends came to 14 bases. The CDR3 extends over 15 amino acids. CDR3 in DNA: TGTGCCAGCAGTAAGAAACGGGGAACCCAAGAGACCCAGTACTTC. Translation gives CASSKKRGTQETQYF.

At least ten counts were recorded for this clonotype. The CDR3 DNA follows: TGTGCCAGCAGCTCATTAGGGGACACCGGCTCCTACGAGCAGTACTTC. The encoded protein is CASSSLGDTGSYEQYF. The rearrangement joins TRBV11-2 to TRBJ2-7; D possibly corresponds to TRBD1 (6 bases). There are 16 residues in the CDR3. V was trimmed by 4 bases and J by 0 bases, leaving 16 bases between them. Per the germline V gene, CDR1 is SGHAT and CDR2 is FQNNGV.

This clonotype came up many times. This sequence joins TRBV28 and TRBJ1-2, with TRBD1 as a possible D gene (5 bases). Germline CDR1 reads MDHEN; CDR2 reads SYDVKM. This CDR3 is 16 amino acids long. V was cut by 5 bases and J by 6 bases, with 22 bases left in between. The CDR3 sequence is CASSETGTGFRDGYTF. The DNA for the CDR3 is TGTGCCAGCAGTGAAACCGGGACCGGATTTCGTGATGGCTACACCTTC.

This clonotype was recorded a few times. This sequence joins TRBV28 and TRBJ2-7; D perhaps matches TRBD2 (5 bases). The CDR3 consists of 13 residues. The ends were cut back, 4 bases at V and 5 bases at J, with 12 bases in the middle. Germline CDR1 and CDR2: MDHEN and SYDVKM. The DNA for the CDR3 is TGTGCCAGCAGTTCCAATACTAGGGACGAGCAGTACTTC. It is translated as CASSSNTRDEQYF.

This clonotype was recorded at least ten times. The gene calls are TRBV6-1 and TRBJ1-3; D gene uncertain. V was shortened by 1 base and J by 0 bases, with 16 bases between the two germline ends. The CDR3 contains 18 residues. Germline CDR1 MNHNS, CDR2 SASEGT. In nucleotides, the CDR3 is TGTGCCAGCAGTGAAGATGTAGGCCTGCAACCCTCTGGAAACACCATATATTTT. This codes for CASSEDVGLQPSGNTIYF.

This clonotype was detected many times. The chain links TRBV10-1 to TRBJ2-3; D might be TRBD1 (6 bases). Deletions cut 6 bases from V and 6 bases from J, with 10 bases between. Germline V gene lookup returns CDR1 WNHNN and CDR2 SYGVQD (reference sequence). This CDR3 spans 12 amino acids. CDR3 in amino acids: CASSDTGDTQYF. DNA of the CDR3: TGCGCCAGCAGCGACACAGGGGATACGCAGTATTTT.

This clonotype was detected ten times or more. J is TRBJ1-2 and V is TRBV10-3; D might be TRBD1 (6 bases). CDR3 length equals 12 residues. With 10 bases removed from V and 8 bases from J, the gap between germline ends came to 17 bases. Germline V gene data show CDR1 as ENHRY and CDR2 as SYGVKD. CDR3 loop: CATTGTQGGYTF. CDR3 nucleotide sequence: TGTGCCACTACCGGGACACAGGGAGGCTACACCTTC.

In its sample, this clonotype was seen many times. This chain joins TRBV12-3 or TRBV12-4 and TRBJ1-5, with TRBD1 identical over 11 bases. The CDR3 is made up of 16 amino acids. Trimming cost V 1 base and J 5 bases; bases outside gene matches: 4. In DNA form, the CDR3 reads TGTGCCAGCAGTTTAGGGGGACAGGGGGTCTATCAGCCCCAGCATTTT. It codes for CASSLGGQGVYQPQHF.

This chain connects TRBV4-3 to TRBJ1-3, with D maybe TRBD1 (5 bases). Trimming cost V 0 bases and J 2 bases, with 8 bases left between them. Germline V gives CDR1 LGHNA, CDR2 YSLEER. This CDR3 is built from 15 residues. The CDR3 DNA follows: TGCGCCAGCAGCCAAGACAGGGATCCTGGAAACACCATATATTTT. This gives the protein CASSQDRDPGNTIYF.

This clonotype was observed many times. The gene calls are TRBV27 and TRBJ2-7; D not resolved. In germline, CDR1 is MNHEY, CDR2 SMNVEV (reference sequence). The CDR3 spans 14 residues. The V and J ends lost 2 bases and 4 bases respectively, with 12 bases between them. The CDR3 DNA is TGTGCCAGCAGTTTACAAGGTGGCTTTTACGAGCAGTACTTC. Protein product: CASSLQGGFYEQYF.